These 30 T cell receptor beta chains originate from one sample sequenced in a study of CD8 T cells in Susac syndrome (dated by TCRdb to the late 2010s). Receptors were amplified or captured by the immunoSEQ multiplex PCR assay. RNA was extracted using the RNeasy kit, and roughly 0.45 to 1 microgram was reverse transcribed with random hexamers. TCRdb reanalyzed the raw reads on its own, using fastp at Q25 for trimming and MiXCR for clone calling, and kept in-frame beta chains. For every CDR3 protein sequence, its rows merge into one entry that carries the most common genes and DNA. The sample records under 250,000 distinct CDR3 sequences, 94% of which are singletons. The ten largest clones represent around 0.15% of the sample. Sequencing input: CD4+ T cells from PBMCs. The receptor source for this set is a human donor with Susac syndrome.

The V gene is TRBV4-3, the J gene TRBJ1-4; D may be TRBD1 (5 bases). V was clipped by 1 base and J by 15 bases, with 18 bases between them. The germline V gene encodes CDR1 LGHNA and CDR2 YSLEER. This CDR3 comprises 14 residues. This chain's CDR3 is CASSQARGGRRLFF. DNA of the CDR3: TGCGCCAGCAGCCAAGCTAGGGGAGGCCGGAGATTGTTTTTT.

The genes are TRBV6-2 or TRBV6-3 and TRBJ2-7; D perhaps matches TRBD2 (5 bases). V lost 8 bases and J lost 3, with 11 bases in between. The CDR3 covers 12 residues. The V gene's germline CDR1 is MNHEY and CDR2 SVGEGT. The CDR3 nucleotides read TGTGCCAGCGCCGGGGAGCTCTACGAGCAGTACTTC. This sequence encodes CASAGELYEQYF.

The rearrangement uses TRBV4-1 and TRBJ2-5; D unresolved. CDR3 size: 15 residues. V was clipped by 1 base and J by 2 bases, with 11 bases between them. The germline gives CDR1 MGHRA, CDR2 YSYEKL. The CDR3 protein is CASSQGIGEQETQYF. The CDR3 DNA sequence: TGCGCCAGCAGCCAAGGGATTGGAGAGCAAGAGACCCAGTACTTC.

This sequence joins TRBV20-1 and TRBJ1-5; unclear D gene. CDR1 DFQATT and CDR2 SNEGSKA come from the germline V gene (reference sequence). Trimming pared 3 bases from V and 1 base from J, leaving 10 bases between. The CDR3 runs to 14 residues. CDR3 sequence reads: CSASVGPSNQPQHF. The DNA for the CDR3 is TGCAGTGCTAGTGTCGGACCGAGCAATCAGCCCCAGCATTTT.

The CDR3 region is CASSTGTAGEQFF. The CDR3 DNA is TGTGCCAGCAGCACCGGGACCGCGGGTGAGCAGTTCTTC. The chain recombines TRBV12-3 or TRBV12-4 with TRBJ2-1; D possibly matches TRBD1 or TRBD2 (5 bases each). V was clipped by 6 bases and J by 9 bases, with 15 bases between them. The CDR3 runs to 13 residues.

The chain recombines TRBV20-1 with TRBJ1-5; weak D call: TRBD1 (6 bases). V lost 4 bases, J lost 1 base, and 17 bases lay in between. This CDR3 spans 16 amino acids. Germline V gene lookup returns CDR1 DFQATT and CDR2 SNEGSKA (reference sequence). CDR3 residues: CSATLSGARSNQPQHF. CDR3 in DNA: TGCAGTGCTACCCTATCAGGGGCTCGGAGCAATCAGCCCCAGCATTTT.

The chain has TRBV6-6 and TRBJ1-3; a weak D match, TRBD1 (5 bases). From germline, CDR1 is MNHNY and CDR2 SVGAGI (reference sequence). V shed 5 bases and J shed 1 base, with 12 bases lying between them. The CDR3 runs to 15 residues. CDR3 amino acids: CASSPPTESGNTIYF. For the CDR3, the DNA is TGTGCCAGCAGTCCCCCGACAGAGTCTGGAAACACCATATATTTT.

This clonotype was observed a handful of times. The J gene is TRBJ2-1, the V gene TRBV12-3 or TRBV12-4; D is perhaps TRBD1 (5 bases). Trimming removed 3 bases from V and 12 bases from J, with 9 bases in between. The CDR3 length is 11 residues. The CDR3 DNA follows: TGTGCCAGCAGTTTGAGTAGGGGGCAGTTCTTC. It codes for CASSLSRGQFF.

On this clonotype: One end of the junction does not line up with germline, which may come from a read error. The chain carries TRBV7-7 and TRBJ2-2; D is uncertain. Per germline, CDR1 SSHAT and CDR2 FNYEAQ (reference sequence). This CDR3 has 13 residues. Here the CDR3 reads CASSSRAAGELFF. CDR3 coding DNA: TGTGCTAGCAGCTCTAGAGCCGCCGGGGAGCTGTTTTTT.

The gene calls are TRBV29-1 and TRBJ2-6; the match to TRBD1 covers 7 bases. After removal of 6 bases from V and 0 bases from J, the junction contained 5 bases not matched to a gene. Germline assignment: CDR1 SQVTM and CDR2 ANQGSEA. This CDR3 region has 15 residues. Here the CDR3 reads CSVRTGPSGANVLTF. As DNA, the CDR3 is TGCAGCGTCCGGACAGGACCCTCTGGGGCCAACGTCCTGACTTTC.

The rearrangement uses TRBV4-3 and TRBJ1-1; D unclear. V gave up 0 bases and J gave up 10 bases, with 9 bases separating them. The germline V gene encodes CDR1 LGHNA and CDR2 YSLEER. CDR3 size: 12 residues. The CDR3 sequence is CASSQDRSRAFF. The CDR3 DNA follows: TGCGCCAGCAGCCAAGATCGTTCAAGAGCTTTCTTT.

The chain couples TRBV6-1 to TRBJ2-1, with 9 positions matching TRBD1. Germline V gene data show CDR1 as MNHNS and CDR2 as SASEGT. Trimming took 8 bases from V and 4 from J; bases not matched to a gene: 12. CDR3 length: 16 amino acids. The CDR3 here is CASAGSRQGGYNEQFF. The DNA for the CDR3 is TGTGCCAGCGCCGGATCAAGACAGGGGGGATACAATGAGCAGTTCTTC.

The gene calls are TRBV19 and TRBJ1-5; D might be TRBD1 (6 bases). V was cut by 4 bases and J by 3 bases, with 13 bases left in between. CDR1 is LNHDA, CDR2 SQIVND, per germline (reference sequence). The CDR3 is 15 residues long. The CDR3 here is CASSTSDRNNQPQHF. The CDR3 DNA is TGTGCCAGTAGTACCTCTGACAGGAACAATCAGCCCCAGCATTTT. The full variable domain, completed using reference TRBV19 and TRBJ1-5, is DGGITQSPKYLFRKEGQNVTLSCEQNLNHDAMYWYRQDPGQGLRLIYYSQIVNDFQKGDIAEGYSVSREKKESFPLTVTSAQKNPTAFYLCASSTSDRNNQPQHFGDGTRLSIL.

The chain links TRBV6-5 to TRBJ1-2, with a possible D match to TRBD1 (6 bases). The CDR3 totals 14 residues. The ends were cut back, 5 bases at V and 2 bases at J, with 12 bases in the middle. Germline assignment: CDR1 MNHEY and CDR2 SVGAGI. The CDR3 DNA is TGTGCCAGCAGTCCGACAGGTAACAACTATGGCTACACCTTC. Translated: CASSPTGNNYGYTF.

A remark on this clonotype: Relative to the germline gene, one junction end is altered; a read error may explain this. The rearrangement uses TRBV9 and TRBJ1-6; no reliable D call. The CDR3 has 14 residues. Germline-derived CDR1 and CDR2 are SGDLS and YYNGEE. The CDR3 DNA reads TGTGCCAGCAACGTAGACCCCTCGGGGACACCCCTCCACTTT. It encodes CASNVDPSGTPLHF.

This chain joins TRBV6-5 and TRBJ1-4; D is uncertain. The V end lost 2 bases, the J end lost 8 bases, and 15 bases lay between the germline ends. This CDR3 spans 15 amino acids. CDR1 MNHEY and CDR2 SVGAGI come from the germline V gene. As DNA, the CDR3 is TGTGCCAGCAGTTACAACGTGAGGGAATGGGAAAAACTGTTTTTT. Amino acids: CASSYNVREWEKLFF.

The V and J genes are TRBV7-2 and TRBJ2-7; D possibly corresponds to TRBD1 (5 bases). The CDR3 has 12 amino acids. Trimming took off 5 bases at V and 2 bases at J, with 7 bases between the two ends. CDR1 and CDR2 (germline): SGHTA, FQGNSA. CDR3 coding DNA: TGTGCCAGCAGCGGGGCCCCCTACGAGCAGTACTTC. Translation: CASSGAPYEQYF.

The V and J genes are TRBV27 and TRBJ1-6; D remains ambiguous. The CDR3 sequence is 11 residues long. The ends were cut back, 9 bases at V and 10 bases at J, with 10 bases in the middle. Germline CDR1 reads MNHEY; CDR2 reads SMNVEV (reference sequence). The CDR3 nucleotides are TGTGCCAGTGTAATTCTGTCACCCCTCCACTTT. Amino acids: CASVILSPLHF.

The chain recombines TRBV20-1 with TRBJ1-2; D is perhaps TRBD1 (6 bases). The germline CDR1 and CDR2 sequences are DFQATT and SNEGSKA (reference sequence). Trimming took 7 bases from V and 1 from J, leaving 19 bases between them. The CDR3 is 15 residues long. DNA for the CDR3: TGCAGTGGCAGTCAAGGGAACAGGGTTAACTATGGCTACACCTTC. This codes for CSGSQGNRVNYGYTF.

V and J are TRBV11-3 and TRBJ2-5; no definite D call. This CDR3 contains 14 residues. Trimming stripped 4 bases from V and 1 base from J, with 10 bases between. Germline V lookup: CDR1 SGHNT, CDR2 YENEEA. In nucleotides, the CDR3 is TGTGCCAGCAGCTCCCGACGGACCCAAGAGACCCAGTACTTC. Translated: CASSSRRTQETQYF.

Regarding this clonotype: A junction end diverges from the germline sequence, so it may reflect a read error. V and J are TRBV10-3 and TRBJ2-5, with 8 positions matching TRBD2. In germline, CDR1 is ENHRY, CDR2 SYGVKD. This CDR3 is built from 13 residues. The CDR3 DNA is TGTGCCACCCACGGGGGGGCCGAGGAGACCCATTACTTC. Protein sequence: CATHGGAEETHYF.

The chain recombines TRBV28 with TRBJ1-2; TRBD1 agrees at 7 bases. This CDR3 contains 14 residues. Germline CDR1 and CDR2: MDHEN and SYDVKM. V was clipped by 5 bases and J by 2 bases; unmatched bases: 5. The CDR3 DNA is TGTGCCAGCAGTCCATTAGGGGGCAACTATGGCTACACCTTC. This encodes CASSPLGGNYGYTF.

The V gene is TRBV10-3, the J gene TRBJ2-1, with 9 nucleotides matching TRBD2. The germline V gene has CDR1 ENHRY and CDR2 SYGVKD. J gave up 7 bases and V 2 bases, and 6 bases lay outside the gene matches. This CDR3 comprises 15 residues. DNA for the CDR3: TGTGCCATCAGTGAGACGGGACTAGCTCGGAATGAGCAGTTCTTC. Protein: CAISETGLARNEQFF.

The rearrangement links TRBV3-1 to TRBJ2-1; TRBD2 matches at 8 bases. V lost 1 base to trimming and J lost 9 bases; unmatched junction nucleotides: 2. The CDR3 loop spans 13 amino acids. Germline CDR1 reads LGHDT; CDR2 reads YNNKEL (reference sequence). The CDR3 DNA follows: TGTGCCAGCAGCCAAGGTCGGGAGGGTGAGCAGTTCTTC. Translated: CASSQGREGEQFF.

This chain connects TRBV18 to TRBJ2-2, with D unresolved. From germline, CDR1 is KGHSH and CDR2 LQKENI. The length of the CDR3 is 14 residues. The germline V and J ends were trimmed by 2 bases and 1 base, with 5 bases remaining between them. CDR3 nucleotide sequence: TGTGCCAGCTCACCAAACGGGAACACCGGGGAGCTGTTTTTT. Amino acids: CASSPNGNTGELFF. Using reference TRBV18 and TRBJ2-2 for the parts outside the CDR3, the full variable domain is NAGVMQNPRHLVRRRGQEARLRCSPMKGHSHVYWYRQLPEEGLKFMVYLQKENIIDESGMPKERFSAEFPKEGPSILRIQQVVRGDSAAYFCASSPNGNTGELFFGEGSRLTVL.

This chain's CDR3 is CASSLVRGPTTEQFF. The CDR3 DNA reads as TGTGCCAGCAGCTTAGTGCGGGGCCCAACAACTGAGCAGTTCTTC. This sequence joins TRBV11-2 and TRBJ2-1, with a possible D match to TRBD2 (6 bases). The CDR3 sequence is 15 residues long. In germline, CDR1 is SGHAT, CDR2 FQNNGV. Deletions cut 1 base from V and 9 bases from J, with 16 bases between.

This CDR3 reads CASSQEVEVFYGYTF. The CDR3 DNA sequence: TGTGCCAGCAGCCAAGAGGTCGAGGTTTTCTATGGCTACACCTTC. The chain carries TRBV3-1 and TRBJ1-2, with D hard to call. This CDR3 has 15 residues. V gave up 0 bases and J gave up 4 bases, with 12 bases separating them. Germline V gene data show CDR1 as LGHDT and CDR2 as YNNKEL (reference sequence).

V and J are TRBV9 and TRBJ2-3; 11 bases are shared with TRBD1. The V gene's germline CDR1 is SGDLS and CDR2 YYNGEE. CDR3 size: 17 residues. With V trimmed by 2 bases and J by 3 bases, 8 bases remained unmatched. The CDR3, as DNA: TGTGCCAGCAGCGTTCCAGGGACAGGGGGAAGGACAGATACGCAGTATTTT. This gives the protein CASSVPGTGGRTDTQYF.

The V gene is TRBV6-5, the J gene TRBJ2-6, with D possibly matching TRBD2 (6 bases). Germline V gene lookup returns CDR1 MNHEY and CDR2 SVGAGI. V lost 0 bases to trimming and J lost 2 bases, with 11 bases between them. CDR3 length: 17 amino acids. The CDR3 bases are TGTGCCAGCAGTTACTCGCAGGGACTGGCTGGGGCCAACGTCCTGACTTTC. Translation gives CASSYSQGLAGANVLTF.

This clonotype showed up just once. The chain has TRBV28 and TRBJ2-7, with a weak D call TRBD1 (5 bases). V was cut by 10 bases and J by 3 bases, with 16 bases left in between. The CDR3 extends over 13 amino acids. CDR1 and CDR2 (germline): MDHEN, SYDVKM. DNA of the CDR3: TGTGCCACCAGGCCCCCAGGGAACTACGAGCAGTACTTC. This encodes CATRPPGNYEQYF.